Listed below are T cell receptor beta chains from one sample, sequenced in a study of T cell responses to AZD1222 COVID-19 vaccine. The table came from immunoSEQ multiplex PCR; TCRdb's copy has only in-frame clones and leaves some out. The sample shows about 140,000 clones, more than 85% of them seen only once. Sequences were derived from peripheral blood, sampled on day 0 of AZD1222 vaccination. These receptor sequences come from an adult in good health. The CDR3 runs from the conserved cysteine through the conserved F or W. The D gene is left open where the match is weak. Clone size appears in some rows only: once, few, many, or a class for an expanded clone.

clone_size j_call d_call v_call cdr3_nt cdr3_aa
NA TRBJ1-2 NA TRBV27 TGTGCCAGCAGTTCCTACAGGTTCGGGGGCTACACCTTC CASSSYRFGGYTF
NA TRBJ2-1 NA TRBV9 TGTGCCAGCAGCGTAGCTCTCTACCCCTACAATGAGCAGTTCTTC CASSVALYPYNEQFF
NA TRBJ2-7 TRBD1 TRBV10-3 TGTGCCATCAGTTCTCTGACAGGGGGACTTCTGAACGAGCAGTACTTC CAISSLTGGLLNEQYF
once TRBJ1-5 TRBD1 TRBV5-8 TGTGCCAGCATCCCGGCCCCGGGGGACAGGATAAGTCAGCCCCAGCATTTT CASIPAPGDRISQPQHF
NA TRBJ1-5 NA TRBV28 TGTGCCAGCAGTTTTGCGGGGCTCGAGAGTCAGCCCCAGCATTTT CASSFAGLESQPQHF
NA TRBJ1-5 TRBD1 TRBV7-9 TGTGCCAGCAGCTTTTCAGGGGGAGGGCAGCCCCAGCATTTT CASSFSGGGQPQHF
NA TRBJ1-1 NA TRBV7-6 TGTGCCAGCAGCTTCTTGCAGGGGTACTTGAACACTGAAGCTTTCTTT CASSFLQGYLNTEAFF
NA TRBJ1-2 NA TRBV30 TGTGCCTGGAGTCATGGAGGCAGCCCGAAGTATGGCTACACCTTC CAWSHGGSPKYGYTF
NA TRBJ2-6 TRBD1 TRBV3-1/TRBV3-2 TGTGCCAGCAGCGACACGGGACAGTCCTCCTCTGGGGCCAACGTCCTGACTTTC CASSDTGQSSSGANVLTF
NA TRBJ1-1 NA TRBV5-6 TGTGCCAGCAGCTTGCGGGGCCGGGGTACTGAAGCTTTCTTT CASSLRGRGTEAFF
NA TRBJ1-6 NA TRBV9 TGTGCCAGCAGCGAGGGCAGGGAGAGCTCACCCCTCCACTTT CASSEGRESSPLHF
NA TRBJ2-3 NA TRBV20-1 TGCAGTGCTCCGGTCAGCTATACGCAGTATTTT CSAPVSYTQYF
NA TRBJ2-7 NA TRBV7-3 TGTGCCAGCAGCTTATCCGGGGGCTCCTCCTACGAGCAGTACTTC CASSLSGGSSYEQYF
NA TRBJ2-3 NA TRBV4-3 TGCGCCAGCAGCCCCCGGCGGGTCACAGATACGCAGTATTTT CASSPRRVTDTQYF
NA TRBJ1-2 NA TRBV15 TGTGCCACCAGCAGAGCTCAGGGAGGCTACACCTTC CATSRAQGGYTF
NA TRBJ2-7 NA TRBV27 TGTGCCAGCAGTCCGCCGGGGACGGTTCGATCCTACGAGCAGTACTTC CASSPPGTVRSYEQYF
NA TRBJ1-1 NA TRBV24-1 TGTGCCACCAGTCGGGGAACTGAAGCTTTCTTT CATSRGTEAFF
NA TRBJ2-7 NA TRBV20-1 TGCAGTGCTAGTGAGGGCGACTCCTACGAGCAGTACTTC CSASEGDSYEQYF
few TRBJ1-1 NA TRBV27 TGTGCCAGCAGTTCGGTCGGGGGGTGGGCTTTCTTT CASSSVGGWAFF
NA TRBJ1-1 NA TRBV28 TGTGCCAGCAGTTTAGGGGTTACGGTGAACACTGAAGCTTTCTTT CASSLGVTVNTEAFF
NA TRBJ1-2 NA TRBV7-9 TGTGCCAGCGGGATAGCCTGGAAATATGGCTACACCTTC CASGIAWKYGYTF
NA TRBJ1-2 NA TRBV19 TGTGCCAGTACCCCAGTTTCCGCCGCTGGCTATGGCTACACCTTC CASTPVSAAGYGYTF
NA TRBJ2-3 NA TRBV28 TGTGCCAGTGGACCTACAAGGCCTAGCACAGATACGCAGTATTTT CASGPTRPSTDTQYF
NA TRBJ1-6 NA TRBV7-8 TGTGCCAGCAGCCCAGCATCAGGGAATCGATCACCCCTCCACTTT CASSPASGNRSPLHF
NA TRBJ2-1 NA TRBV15 TGTGCCACCAGCAGAGACCAGGGTAGGCATGAGCAGTTCTTC CATSRDQGRHEQFF
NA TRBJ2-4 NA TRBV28 TGTGCCAGCAGTTTAGGGGGCGGGGGAGCCAAAAACATTCAGTACTTC CASSLGGGGAKNIQYF
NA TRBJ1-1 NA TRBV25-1 TGTGCCAGCACTCAGACGGGGAACACTGAAGCTTTCTTT CASTQTGNTEAFF
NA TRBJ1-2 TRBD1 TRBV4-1 TGCGCCAGCAGCCAAGTCCGGGACAGGGGAAACTATGGCTACACCTTC CASSQVRDRGNYGYTF
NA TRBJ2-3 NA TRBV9 TGTGCCAGCAGCGTAGGGGATACGCAGTATTTT CASSVGDTQYF
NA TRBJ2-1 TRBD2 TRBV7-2 TGTGCCAGCAGCCCGGGACTAGCGGGAGGGTTGATATACAATGAGCAGTTCTTC CASSPGLAGGLIYNEQFF
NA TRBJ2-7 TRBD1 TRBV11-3 TGTGCCAGCAGCTTTACGGACAGGCCTTACGAGCAGTACTTC CASSFTDRPYEQYF
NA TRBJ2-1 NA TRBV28 TGTGCCAGCAGTTGGCCCCTACGTGTCGATGAGCAGTTCTTC CASSWPLRVDEQFF
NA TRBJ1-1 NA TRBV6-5 TGTGCCAGCAGTTACGATAGGAGGATGAACACTGAAGCTTTCTTT CASSYDRRMNTEAFF
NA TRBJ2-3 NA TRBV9 TGTGCCAGCAGCGTCAGTGGAGCGGTCCACACAGATACGCAGTATTTT CASSVSGAVHTDTQYF
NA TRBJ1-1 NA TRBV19 TGTGCCAGTAGTATAGGGCAGATGAACACTGAAGCTTTCTTT CASSIGQMNTEAFF
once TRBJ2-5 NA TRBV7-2 TGTGCCAGCAGTTGGGCCGGGACCCAAGAGACCCAGTACTTC CASSWAGTQETQYF
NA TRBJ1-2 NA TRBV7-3 TGTGCCAGCAGCTTATTTGCTAACTATGGCTACACCTTC CASSLFANYGYTF
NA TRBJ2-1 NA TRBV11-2 TGTGCCAGCCGAGGGGGGCCGATCAATGAGCAGTTCTTC CASRGGPINEQFF
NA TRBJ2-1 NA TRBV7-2 TGTGCCAGCAGCTTAAATAGTCTCGGCGAGCAGTTCTTC CASSLNSLGEQFF
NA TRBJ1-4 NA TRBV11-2 TGTGCCAGCAGCCCAAGAGTCTTTGAAAAACTGTTTTTT CASSPRVFEKLFF
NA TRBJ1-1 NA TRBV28 TGTGCCAGCCACCGGGGAGGGGTGAGGAACACTGAAGCTTTCTTT CASHRGGVRNTEAFF
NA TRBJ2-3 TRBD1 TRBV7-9 TGTGCCAGCAGCATGGGACAGTTCACAGATACGCAGTATTTT CASSMGQFTDTQYF
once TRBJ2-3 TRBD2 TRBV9 TGTGCCAGCAGCTCACCCACTAGCGGGAGGAAAGATACGCAGTATTTT CASSSPTSGRKDTQYF
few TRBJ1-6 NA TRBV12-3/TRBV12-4 TGTGCCAGCAGGTGGGGGATAGGTTCACCCCTCCACTTT CASRWGIGSPLHF
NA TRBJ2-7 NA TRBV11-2 TGTGCCAGCAGTCCAGGGTCCTCCCCCGAGCAGTACTTC CASSPGSSPEQYF
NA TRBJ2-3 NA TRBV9 TGTGCCAGCAGCGGGAGCACCCCAGATACGCAGTATTTT CASSGSTPDTQYF
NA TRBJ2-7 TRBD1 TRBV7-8 TGTGCCAGCAGCCCACTAGACAGGGCTGCCGAGCAGTACTTC CASSPLDRAAEQYF
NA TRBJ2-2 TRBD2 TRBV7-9 TGTGCCAGCAGCTCACTGGCGGGAGGGGCCGGGGAGCTGTTTTTT CASSSLAGGAGELFF
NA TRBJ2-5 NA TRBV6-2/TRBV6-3 TGTGCCAGCAGTTACTCGACTGAGACCCAGTACTTC CASSYSTETQYF
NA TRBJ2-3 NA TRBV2 TGTGCCAGCAGTGTTGGAGAGCGTGGCACAGATACGCAGTATTTT CASSVGERGTDTQYF
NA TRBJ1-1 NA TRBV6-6 TGTGCCCTTTCAAGGGGTGCTGGGAACACTGAAGCTTTCTTT CALSRGAGNTEAFF
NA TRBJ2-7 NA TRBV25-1 TGTGCCAGCAGTGAACCGGCAGATCCGCATAAGCAGTACTTC CASSEPADPHKQYF
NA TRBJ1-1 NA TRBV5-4 TGTGCCAGCAGCTTGTACGAGGAAGTGGAAGCTTTCTTT CASSLYEEVEAFF
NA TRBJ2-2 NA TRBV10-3 TGTGCCATCAGTGAGTTCCCCGGGCCTGCGAACACCGGGGAGCTGTTTTTT CAISEFPGPANTGELFF